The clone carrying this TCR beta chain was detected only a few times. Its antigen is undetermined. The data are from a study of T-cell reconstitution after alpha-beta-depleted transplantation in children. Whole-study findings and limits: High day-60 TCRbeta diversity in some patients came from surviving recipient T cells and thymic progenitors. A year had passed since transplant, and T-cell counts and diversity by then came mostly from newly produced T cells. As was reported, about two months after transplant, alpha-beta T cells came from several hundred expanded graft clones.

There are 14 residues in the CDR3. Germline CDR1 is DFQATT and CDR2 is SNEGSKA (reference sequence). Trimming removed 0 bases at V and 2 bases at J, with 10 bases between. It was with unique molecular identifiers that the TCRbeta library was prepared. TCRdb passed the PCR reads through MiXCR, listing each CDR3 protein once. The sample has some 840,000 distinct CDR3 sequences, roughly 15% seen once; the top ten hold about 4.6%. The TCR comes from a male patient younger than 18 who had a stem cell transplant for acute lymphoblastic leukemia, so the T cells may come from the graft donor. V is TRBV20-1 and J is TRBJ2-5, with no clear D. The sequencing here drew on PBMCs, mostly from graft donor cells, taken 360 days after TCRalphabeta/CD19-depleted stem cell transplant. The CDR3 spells CSARDFGSQETQYF. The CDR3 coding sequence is TGCAGTGCTAGAGATTTCGGTTCTCAAGAGACCCAGTACTTC.